Each of the 31 T cell receptor beta chains below was sequenced from the same sample in a study of cytomegalovirus exposure and HLA in healthy donors. Researchers ran the PCR with 60 Vbeta and 13 Jbeta primers. Some clones are missing from TCRdb's copy, which holds only in-frame ones; the method was immunoSEQ multiplex PCR. The repertoire consists of some 120,000 clones, with 79% occurring once and the leading ten covering approximately 4%. Sequenced: PBMCs. The receptors here all came from a man aged 25 to 40 in good health and CMV-seropositive.

The V gene is TRBV5-1, the J gene TRBJ2-5; D is perhaps TRBD2 (6 bases). CDR1 is SGHRS and CDR2 is YFSETQ in the germline V gene. The CDR3 spans 14 residues. The germline V and J ends were trimmed by 0 bases and 1 base, with 7 bases remaining between them. The CDR3 sequence: CASSLGGVQETQYF. The DNA of the CDR3 is TGCGCCAGCAGCTTGGGGGGGGTCCAAGAGACCCAGTACTTC.

This chain uses TRBV7-9 with TRBJ2-5; TRBD1 is a possible D gene (6 bases). This CDR3 spans 13 amino acids. The V end was cut by 3 bases, the J end by 4 bases, with 9 bases between. Per germline, CDR1 SEHNR and CDR2 FQNEAQ (reference sequence). CDR3 region: CASSFTGLETQYF. The CDR3 DNA follows: TGTGCCAGCAGCTTTACAGGGCTAGAGACCCAGTACTTC.

This clone appeared a few times. The chain couples TRBV19 to TRBJ2-7; D not resolved. The germline V gene encodes CDR1 LNHDA and CDR2 SQIVND (reference sequence). The CDR3 sequence is 15 residues long. Trimming pared 2 bases from V and 6 bases from J, leaving 17 bases between. This chain's CDR3 is CASSIYQGLLREQYF. CDR3 DNA sequence: TGTGCCAGTAGTATATATCAAGGATTACTACGCGAGCAGTACTTC.

The chain employs TRBV9 and TRBJ2-7; no firm D call. There are 15 residues in the CDR3. The V and J ends lost 3 bases and 3 bases respectively, with 16 bases between them. The germline gives CDR1 SGDLS, CDR2 YYNGEE. The CDR3 here is CASSAEQERNYEQYF. The CDR3 region has the DNA TGTGCCAGCAGCGCAGAACAAGAGCGCAACTACGAGCAGTACTTC.

This clone came up a few times. The V gene is TRBV28, the J gene TRBJ2-7; TRBD1 matches 11 bases. In germline, CDR1 is MDHEN, CDR2 SYDVKM. V dropped 7 bases and J dropped 0; count of bases not matched to a gene: 5. This CDR3 has 15 amino acids. The CDR3: CASNSGTGGSYEQYF. CDR3 coding DNA: TGTGCCAGCAACTCCGGGACAGGGGGCTCCTACGAGCAGTACTTC.

The chain carries TRBV4-3 and TRBJ2-4; D unclear. V lost 0 bases and J lost 0, with 9 bases in between. From germline, CDR1 is LGHNA and CDR2 YSLEER. The CDR3 is 16 residues long. As DNA, the CDR3 is TGCGCCAGCAGCCAAGATGACTTCATAGCCAAAAACATTCAGTACTTC. Protein product: CASSQDDFIAKNIQYF.

This clone was recorded once. V usage is TRBV19 and J usage is TRBJ2-7, with D possibly TRBD1 on 6 matching bases. CDR3 size: 15 residues. V lost 3 bases and J lost 0, with 12 bases in between. CDR1 and CDR2 (germline): LNHDA, SQIVND (reference sequence). The CDR3 coding sequence is TGTGCCAGTAGTATCTTACAGGGCTACTCCTACGAGCAGTACTTC. Encoded protein: CASSILQGYSYEQYF.

The rearrangement links TRBV27 to TRBJ1-2; possible D gene TRBD1, 5 bases. Trimming cost V 6 bases and J 7 bases, with 15 bases left between them. CDR1 MNHEY and CDR2 SMNVEV come from the germline V gene (reference sequence). This CDR3 region has 13 residues. In nucleotides, the CDR3 is TGTGCCAGCAGGCGCAGGGCGGTGGGTGGCTACACCTTC. Its protein is CASRRRAVGGYTF.

The chain combines TRBV2 with TRBJ1-4; 11 nucleotides match TRBD1. This CDR3 has 13 residues. V was pared by 8 bases and J by 6 bases, with 2 bases of the junction left unmatched. The V gene's germline CDR1 is SNHLY and CDR2 FYNNEI. CDR3 loop: CASWDRGDEKLFF. The CDR3 DNA reads TGTGCCAGCTGGGACAGGGGGGATGAAAAACTGTTTTTT.

This clone has only a few counts. The chain couples TRBV5-4 to TRBJ1-1; the D gene is possibly TRBD1 (6 bases). The V end lost 3 bases, the J end lost 2 bases, and 17 bases lay between the germline ends. Germline lookup yields CDR1 SGHNT and CDR2 YYREEE (reference sequence). This CDR3 is built from 16 residues. The CDR3 here is CASSSGAGDRNTEAFF. The CDR3 nucleotides read TGTGCCAGCAGCTCAGGGGCAGGTGATCGAAACACTGAAGCTTTCTTT.

This rearrangement joins TRBV2 to TRBJ1-5; D is unclear. This CDR3 has 14 amino acids. Germline values: CDR1 SNHLY, CDR2 FYNNEI. Trimming removed 2 bases at V and 6 bases at J, with 11 bases between. The CDR3: CASSELRASQPQHF. The CDR3 bases are TGTGCCAGCAGTGAATTGAGGGCAAGTCAGCCCCAGCATTTT.

A note on this clone: This specimen includes other DNA sequences encoding the same CDR3. V gene TRBV18 combines with J gene TRBJ2-7, with 14 bases fitting TRBD2. Germline CDR1 is KGHSH and CDR2 is LQKENI. This CDR3 spans 16 amino acids. Trimming at V came to 4 bases and at J to 3 bases, leaving 5 bases not matched to a gene. As DNA, the CDR3 is TGTGCCAGCTCACGAGGGACTAGCGGGAGAATCTACGAGCAGTACTTC. Its protein product is CASSRGTSGRIYEQYF.

In the case of this clone: At one of its ends the junction is not consistent with the germline gene, which may arise from a read error. The chain couples TRBV4-1 to TRBJ2-4, with 10 bases aligning to TRBD1. The CDR3 runs 15 residues. Germline values: CDR1 MGHRA, CDR2 YSYEKL. The CDR3 is CASSQEETGGSRVNF. The CDR3 region has the DNA TGCGCCAGCAGCCAAGAGGAGACAGGGGGCTCCCGAGTAAACTTC.

This chain uses TRBV27 with TRBJ1-2; D is perhaps TRBD1 (6 bases). There are 15 residues in the CDR3. Deletions cut 6 bases from V and 0 bases from J, with 14 bases between. Per germline, CDR1 MNHEY and CDR2 SMNVEV (reference sequence). The CDR3 DNA reads TGTGCCAGCAGATTCACAGGGCCGGCTAACTATGGCTACACCTTC. This sequence encodes CASRFTGPANYGYTF.

The genes are TRBV10-3 and TRBJ2-6; D unclear. Germline CDR1 ENHRY, CDR2 SYGVKD. The V end lost 3 bases, the J end lost 0 bases, and 6 bases lay between the germline ends. The CDR3 has 15 residues. The CDR3 DNA is TGTGCCATCAGTGACTACGACTCTGGGGCCAACGTCCTGACTTTC. Residues: CAISDYDSGANVLTF.

V is TRBV4-3 and J is TRBJ2-3; D unresolved. Germline V gene data show CDR1 as LGHNA and CDR2 as YSLEER. This CDR3 comprises 15 residues. Trimming stripped 1 base from V and 2 bases from J, with 10 bases between. CDR3 bases: TGCGCCAGCAGCCAAGCAGGCCACCACACAGATACGCAGTATTTT. It is translated as CASSQAGHHTDTQYF.

This clone was seen just once. The chain recombines TRBV4-2 with TRBJ1-1; tentative D call: TRBD1 (5 bases). The germline CDR1 and CDR2 sequences are LGHNA and YNFKEQ. The CDR3 is 14 residues long. Trimming pared 0 bases from V and 1 base from J, leaving 6 bases between. CDR3 sequence reads: CASSQDRGNTEAFF. The CDR3 bases are TGTGCCAGCAGCCAAGATAGGGGGAACACTGAAGCTTTCTTT.

As for this clone: A junction end diverges from the germline sequence, so it may reflect a read error. This rearrangement joins TRBV2 to TRBJ2-5; 10 bases fit TRBD1. The CDR3 spans 14 residues. Germline V CDR1 and CDR2: SNHLY, FYNNEI. CDR3 nucleotide sequence: TGTGCCAGCAGTCTCGACAGGGGGCAAGTGACCCAGTACTTC. It codes for CASSLDRGQVTQYF. Full variable domain (remainder filled in from reference TRBV2 and TRBJ2-5): EPEVTQTPSHQVTQMGQEVILRCVPISNHLYFYWYRQILGQKVEFLVSFYNNEISEKSEIFDDQFSVERPDGSNFTLKIRSTKLEDSAMYFCASSLDRGQVTQYFGPGTRLLVL.

This chain uses TRBV6-4 with TRBJ2-1, with 9 bases aligning to TRBD2. Germline-derived CDR1 and CDR2 are MRHNA and SNTAGT. V lost 0 bases, J lost 0 bases, and 3 bases stayed unmatched. The CDR3 is 17 amino acids. In DNA, the CDR3 is TGTGCCAGCAGTGACTCCTGGCGGGGGGGCTCCTACAATGAGCAGTTCTTC. This sequence encodes CASSDSWRGGSYNEQFF.

This sequence joins TRBV9 and TRBJ2-1; 11 bases agree with TRBD2. The CDR3 spans 16 residues. Germline V gene sequence: CDR1 SGDLS, CDR2 YYNGEE. The junction had 9 bases not matched to a gene; V was cut back by 0 bases and J by 10 bases. This chain's CDR3 is CASSVVDSGGAGEQFF. Written as DNA, the CDR3 is TGTGCCAGCAGCGTAGTGGATAGCGGGGGGGCTGGGGAGCAGTTCTTC.

This clone was recorded once. The V call is TRBV6-6, the J call TRBJ2-6; 7 nucleotides line up with TRBD1. J lost 2 bases, V lost 7 bases, and 5 bases had no gene match. Germline CDR1 and CDR2: MNHNY and SVGAGI (reference sequence). The CDR3 is 15 residues long. The CDR3 bases are TGTGCCAGCACCCAGCAGGGGGCTGGGGCCAACGTCCTGACTTTC. Encoded protein: CASTQQGAGANVLTF.

The V call is TRBV6-5, the J call TRBJ1-2, with 8 bases identical to TRBD1. The CDR3 contains 14 residues. Germline trimming cut 5 bases from V and 5 bases from J; bases unmatched to any gene: 7. Germline-derived CDR1 and CDR2 are MNHEY and SVGAGI. DNA of the CDR3: TGTGCCAGCAGTCCAGGACAGGGACGGTATGGCTACACCTTC. It codes for CASSPGQGRYGYTF.

V usage is TRBV7-6 and J usage is TRBJ2-7; 9 bases map to TRBD2. Germline V lookup: CDR1 SGHVS, CDR2 FNYEAQ. Trimming cost V 1 base and J 3 bases; bases outside gene matches: 7. The CDR3 runs 16 residues. The CDR3: CASSLVPSGTIYEQYF. CDR3 sequence (DNA): TGTGCCAGCAGCTTAGTACCTAGCGGGACGATCTACGAGCAGTACTTC.

This chain connects TRBV28 to TRBJ1-2; 8 bases match TRBD1. V was clipped by 5 bases and J by 2 bases; unmatched bases: 7. Germline loops: CDR1 MDHEN, CDR2 SYDVKM. The CDR3 consists of 15 residues. Here the CDR3 DNA reads TGTGCCAGCAGTCCCCGGACAGGGCCGAACTATGGCTACACCTTC. Protein product: CASSPRTGPNYGYTF.

The sample holds a few counts of this clone. The gene calls are TRBV9 and TRBJ1-1; D unclear. The CDR3 loop spans 15 amino acids. Per germline, CDR1 SGDLS and CDR2 YYNGEE. V lost 2 bases and J lost 6, with 17 bases in between. CDR3 region: CASSVLTLPGAEAFF. The CDR3 DNA follows: TGTGCCAGCAGCGTCCTCACCCTCCCCGGGGCTGAAGCTTTCTTT.

A single count supports this clone. The V and J genes are TRBV27 and TRBJ2-5; D is possibly TRBD2 (5 bases). The tail of the sequence fits TRBJ2-7 better, so the J call may be wrong. Germline V gene sequence: CDR1 MNHEY, CDR2 SMNVEV (reference sequence). CDR3 length equals 17 residues. CDR3 region: CASSSLFVAGRNYEQYF. Written as DNA, the CDR3 is TGTGCCAGCAGTTCCCTCTTCGTTGCGGGTAGGAACTACGAGCAGTACTTC.

The CDR3 loop reads CASSIRQATSYGYTF. In DNA form, the CDR3 reads TGTGCCAGCAGCATTAGACAGGCGACAAGCTATGGCTACACCTTC. This chain joins TRBV21-1 and TRBJ1-2; the tabulated D call, TRBD1, remains unverified against the DNA. TRBV21-1 is a known pseudogene. CDR3 length: 15 residues.

This clone has more than one count but fewer than ten. The chain recombines TRBV25-1 with TRBJ1-1; 7 positions agree with TRBD1. V dropped 3 bases and J dropped 7; count of bases not matched to a gene: 8. The CDR3 is made up of 14 amino acids. Per germline, CDR1 MGHDK and CDR2 SYGVNS. The CDR3 region is CASSDHTGAREAFF. CDR3 sequence (DNA): TGTGCCAGCAGTGATCACACAGGGGCTCGTGAAGCTTTCTTT.

V and J are TRBV5-4 and TRBJ2-7; the D gene is possibly TRBD2 (6 bases). This CDR3 region has 15 residues. In germline, CDR1 is SGHNT, CDR2 YYREEE (reference sequence). The ends were cut back, 4 bases at V and 6 bases at J, with 20 bases in the middle. CDR3 sequence: CASSVGLVQSAEQYF. The CDR3 region has the DNA TGTGCCAGCAGCGTGGGACTGGTTCAGAGCGCCGAGCAGTACTTC.

This rearrangement joins TRBV28 to TRBJ2-7, with D perhaps TRBD1 (6 bases). CDR1 MDHEN and CDR2 SYDVKM come from the germline V gene. The V gene lost 3 bases and the J gene lost 5 bases, with 20 bases spanning the gap. This CDR3 is built from 16 residues. CDR3 loop: CASSLVGTSWSHEQYF. Written as DNA, the CDR3 is TGTGCCAGCAGTTTGGTCGGGACATCCTGGTCCCACGAGCAGTACTTC.

The genes are TRBV7-8 and TRBJ2-1; the match to TRBD2 covers 10 bases. The CDR3 runs 18 residues. Germline V gives CDR1 SGHVS, CDR2 FQNEAQ. Trimming took 4 bases from V and 4 from J; bases not matched to a gene: 13. CDR3 loop: CASSSRRASGGFYNEQFF. CDR3 coding DNA: TGTGCCAGCAGCTCTCGACGGGCTAGCGGGGGTTTTTACAATGAGCAGTTCTTC.